Below are 16 T cell receptor beta chains sequenced from a single sample in a study of OX40 agonist ivuxolimab in advanced cancers. Here immunoSEQ multiplex PCR was the method, and the copy in TCRdb shows in-frame clones only, minus some. The sample has under 100,000 clones, about 92% seen once. Here the sequenced sample was CD4+ or CD8+ T cells sorted from blood, taken in a trial of the OX40 agonist ivuxolimab. The source of these receptors is an adult with an advanced solid tumor such as melanoma, head and neck, liver or kidney cancer.

A single count supports this clone. The CDR3 nucleotides are TGCAGCACTTCAAGTGGGGGGGCGAGTACCGGGGAGCTGTTTTTT. This translates into CSTSSGGASTGELFF. The chain carries TRBV29-1 and TRBJ2-2, with D perhaps TRBD2 (7 bases). V shed 8 bases and J shed 5 bases, with 21 bases lying between them. Germline lookup yields CDR1 SQVTM and CDR2 ANQGSEA. The CDR3 runs 15 residues.

This clone was detected once. The rearrangement joins TRBV11-2 to TRBJ1-1; D gene ambiguous. Germline V gives CDR1 SGHAT, CDR2 FQNNGV. V was shortened by 4 bases and J by 1 base, with 19 bases between the two germline ends. The CDR3 is made up of 17 amino acids. The CDR3 nucleotides are TGTGCCAGCAGCTCACGGAGACTTGGACGGCCGAACACTGAAGCTTTCTTT. As protein: CASSSRRLGRPNTEAFF. Supplemented by reference TRBV11-2 and TRBJ1-1, the full variable domain reads EAGVAQSPRYKIIEKRQSVAFWCNPISGHATLYWYQQILGQGPKLLIQFQNNGVVDDSQLPKDRFSAERLKGVDSTLKIQPAKLEDSAVYLCASSSRRLGRPNTEAFFGQGTRLTVV.

This clone appeared a single time. The chain links TRBV7-9 to TRBJ2-5; D is perhaps TRBD1 (6 bases). V shed 5 bases and J shed 5 bases, with 18 bases lying between them. CDR1 is SEHNR, CDR2 FQNEAQ, per germline (reference sequence). There are 15 residues in the CDR3. The CDR3, as DNA: TGTGCCAGCAGCCTCGTAGGACAGAGGGGGGAGACCCAGTACTTC. Translation: CASSLVGQRGETQYF.

The genes are TRBV30 and TRBJ1-3; D unresolved. Germline V gene sequence: CDR1 GTSNPN, CDR2 SVGIG (reference sequence). The CDR3 has 14 amino acids. The ends were cut back, 3 bases at V and 0 bases at J, with 9 bases in the middle. Here the CDR3 DNA reads TGTGCCTGGAGGGTGGCAGCCTCTGGAAACACCATATATTTT. Its protein is CAWRVAASGNTIYF.

The chain couples TRBV6-5 to TRBJ1-5, with 7 nucleotides matching TRBD1. CDR1 and CDR2 (germline): MNHEY, SVGAGI. CDR3 length equals 13 residues. The trim removed 5 bases at V and 7 bases at J, leaving 5 bases unmatched. The CDR3 DNA reads as TGTGCCAGCAGTCGAGGACAGGAGCAGCCCCAGCATTTT. The encoded protein is CASSRGQEQPQHF.

Comment on this clone: This sample also contains other DNA sequences that code for the same CDR3. V is TRBV5-1 and J is TRBJ2-3; D is perhaps TRBD2 (5 bases). CDR1 and CDR2 (germline): SGHRS, YFSETQ. The CDR3 runs to 14 residues. The germline V and J ends were trimmed by 0 bases and 0 bases, with 5 bases remaining between them. The DNA for the CDR3 is TGCGCCAGCAGCTTGGGGACTAGCACAGATACGCAGTATTTT. It translates to CASSLGTSTDTQYF.

The chain is built from TRBV11-2 and TRBJ2-3, with a possible D match to TRBD2 (5 bases). Germline V gene sequence: CDR1 SGHAT, CDR2 FQNNGV. Trimming stripped 0 bases from V and 4 bases from J, with 20 bases between. There are 18 residues in the CDR3. CDR3 sequence: CASSLDVIDASFADTQYF. Written as DNA, the CDR3 is TGTGCCAGCAGCTTAGATGTGATTGATGCTAGCTTTGCAGATACGCAGTATTTT.

The genes are TRBV6-4 and TRBJ1-1; D might be TRBD1 (6 bases). This CDR3 comprises 15 residues. CDR1 and CDR2 (germline): MRHNA, SNTAGT. Trimming removed 2 bases at V and 3 bases at J, with 13 bases between. This chain's CDR3 is CASSDRGKSDTEAFF. The DNA for the CDR3 is TGTGCCAGCAGTGACAGGGGGAAATCGGACACTGAAGCTTTCTTT.

This chain connects TRBV6-4 to TRBJ2-2; 8 positions agree with TRBD1. Looked up from germline, CDR1 is MRHNA and CDR2 is SNTAGT. The CDR3 consists of 14 residues. V trimming: 4 bases; J trimming: 4 bases; junction bases outside the gene matches: 2. This chain's CDR3 is CASSGTGGTGELFF. In DNA form, the CDR3 reads TGTGCCAGCAGTGGTACAGGGGGCACCGGGGAGCTGTTTTTT.

V is TRBV30 and J is TRBJ1-2, with a possible D match to TRBD1 (6 bases). CDR3 length equals 10 residues. Per germline, CDR1 GTSNPN and CDR2 SVGIG (reference sequence). V was shortened by 6 bases and J by 7 bases, with 9 bases between the two germline ends. The CDR3 nucleotides read TGTGCCTGTTACAGGGCTGGCTACACCTTC. Protein sequence: CACYRAGYTF.

The rearrangement uses TRBV19 and TRBJ1-5; TRBD1 is a possible D gene (5 bases). The CDR3 is made up of 15 amino acids. Trimming left V 4 bases short and J 6 bases short, with 16 bases between. CDR1 and CDR2 from the germline V gene are LNHDA and SQIVND (reference sequence). The CDR3 loop reads CASSNLQGGGQPQHF. CDR3 DNA: TGTGCCAGTAGTAACCTCCAGGGCGGGGGTCAGCCCCAGCATTTT.

The chain uses TRBV11-3 and TRBJ1-1; D is unresolved. Germline lookup yields CDR1 SGHNT and CDR2 YENEEA. This CDR3 is 13 amino acids long. V lost 0 bases, J lost 7 bases, and 9 bases lay in between. The CDR3 DNA sequence: TGTGCCAGCAGCTTAGAGTCCCGCGGTGAAGCTTTCTTT. It is translated as CASSLESRGEAFF.

This clone was found once. The rearrangement joins TRBV19 to TRBJ2-7; the match to TRBD1 covers 9 bases. The junction had 10 bases not matched to a gene; V was cut back by 5 bases and J by 5 bases. This CDR3 contains 15 residues. Germline loops: CDR1 LNHDA, CDR2 SQIVND (reference sequence). The CDR3 sequence is CASSLPGQGSHEQYF. CDR3 coding DNA: TGTGCCAGTAGTCTCCCGGGACAGGGTTCCCACGAGCAGTACTTC.

The CDR3 region is CASSMTSGSYGEQFF. In DNA form, the CDR3 reads TGTGCCAGCAGCATGACTAGCGGGAGTTACGGTGAGCAGTTCTTC. The chain combines TRBV7-9 with TRBJ2-1, with 12 bases that match TRBD2. This CDR3 has 15 residues. Germline CDR1 and CDR2: SEHNR and FQNEAQ (reference sequence). Trimming at V came to 5 bases and at J to 9 bases, leaving 8 bases not matched to a gene.

The chain's CDR3 is CASSPLPDTQYF. The CDR3 nucleotides are TGTGCCAGCAGCCCCTTACCAGATACGCAGTATTTT. The chain combines TRBV7-2 with TRBJ2-3; unclear D gene. Trimming took off 5 bases at V and 4 bases at J, with 7 bases between the two ends. This CDR3 is 12 amino acids long. CDR1 is SGHTA, CDR2 FQGNSA, per germline.

This chain uses TRBV10-2 with TRBJ2-5; D ambiguous. CDR3 length: 12 amino acids. With 5 bases removed from V and 8 bases from J, the gap between germline ends came to 12 bases. The germline CDR1 and CDR2 sequences are WSHSY and SAAADI. CDR3 DNA sequence: TGCGCCAGCAGTCTACTTGACTCAACCCAGTACTTC. Its translation: CASSLLDSTQYF.